What follows are 7 T cell receptor beta chains derived from one specimen sequenced in a study of T cells in localized non-small cell lung cancer. This table comes from immunoSEQ multiplex PCR, and its TCRdb copy is limited to in-frame clones, with some not included. The sample records under 35,000 clones, more than 85% being singletons. The input for sequencing was peripheral blood mononuclear cells, taken before any cancer treatment. Receptors originate from a female donor aged 60 or older with stage II lung adenocarcinoma.

The V call is TRBV30, the J call TRBJ1-2; D uncertain. CDR1 GTSNPN and CDR2 SVGIG come from the germline V gene (reference sequence). Trimming removed 7 bases at V and 4 bases at J, with 16 bases between. The CDR3 has 13 amino acids. CDR3 region: CAFSRTDTYGYTF. The CDR3 nucleotides read TGTGCCTTTTCCCGAACGGATACCTATGGCTACACCTTC.

The chain is built from TRBV6-4 and TRBJ2-2; D is undetermined. In germline, CDR1 is MRHNA, CDR2 SNTAGT. The CDR3 consists of 13 residues. V lost 3 bases and J lost 1, with 3 bases in between. The CDR3 DNA follows: TGTGCCAGCAGTGAGGGGAACACCGGGGAGCTGTTTTTT. It specifies CASSEGNTGELFF.

The rearrangement joins TRBV4-1 to TRBJ2-3; D may be TRBD1 (6 bases). The CDR3 is 14 amino acids. Germline lookup yields CDR1 MGHRA and CDR2 YSYEKL. Trimming pared 8 bases from V and 2 bases from J, leaving 14 bases between. The chain's CDR3 is CASATQGYTDTQYF. The CDR3 region has the DNA TGCGCCAGCGCGACACAGGGTTACACAGATACGCAGTATTTT.

The V gene is TRBV14, the J gene TRBJ2-3; possibly TRBD2 for D (5 bases). Trimming removed 0 bases at V and 2 bases at J, with 15 bases between. The length of the CDR3 is 17 residues. Germline lookup yields CDR1 SGHDN and CDR2 FVKESK. Here the CDR3 DNA reads TGTGCCAGCAGCCAAGAGGAAAATCGGCTAGCCACAGATACGCAGTATTTT. This sequence encodes CASSQEENRLATDTQYF.

V gene TRBV28 combines with J gene TRBJ1-4; 10 bases align to TRBD1. Germline assignment: CDR1 MDHEN and CDR2 SYDVKM. The CDR3 spans 14 residues. V dropped 8 bases and J dropped 8; count of bases not matched to a gene: 8. CDR3 in amino acids: CASLPGQGTEKLFF. DNA for the CDR3: TGTGCCAGCTTACCGGGACAGGGGACCGAAAAACTGTTTTTT.

V and J are TRBV15 and TRBJ2-3; TRBD2 matches 7 bases. CDR3 length equals 15 residues. The germline V gene encodes CDR1 LNHNV and CDR2 YYDKDF (reference sequence). J gave up 2 bases and V 3 bases, and 5 bases lay outside the gene matches. The DNA of the CDR3 is TGTGCCACCAGCAGTAGAGCGGGACCCACAGATACGCAGTATTTT. It yields the protein CATSSRAGPTDTQYF.

J is TRBJ2-1 and V is TRBV9, with 14 nucleotides matching TRBD2. The germline V gene encodes CDR1 SGDLS and CDR2 YYNGEE. Trimming at V came to 7 bases and at J to 10 bases, leaving 10 bases not matched to a gene. This CDR3 comprises 15 residues. The CDR3 protein is CASSLGLAGVSEQFF. In DNA form, the CDR3 reads TGTGCCAGCTCCCTGGGACTAGCGGGAGTAAGCGAGCAGTTCTTC.